These 10 T cell receptor beta chains were all obtained from the same sample, sequenced in a study of CD8 T cells in ankylosing spondylitis. Broader study findings: In ankylosing spondylitis blood, a motif of fewer than 10 highly homologous TCR beta variants appeared characteristic.

TCRdb passed the 5' RACE reads through MiXCR, listing each CDR3 protein once. The sample contains 350,000 to 550,000 distinct CDR3 sequences, more than 25% of which appear only once. These TCRs' antigens remain unknown. Sequenced input: blood, either unsorted or a sorted T cell fraction (not recorded which). Receptors originate from a male donor with ankylosing spondylitis.

The gene calls are TRBV20-1 and TRBJ1-1, with D hard to call. Germline V CDR1 and CDR2: DFQATT, SNEGSKA (reference sequence). The ends were cut back, 0 bases at V and 7 bases at J, with 6 bases in the middle. CDR3 size: 11 residues. The CDR3 loop is CSARDRNEAFF. Written as DNA, the CDR3 is TGCAGTGCTAGAGATCGGAATGAAGCTTTCTTT.

The chain recombines TRBV3-1 with TRBJ1-1; 7 bases are a match to TRBD1. Looked up from germline, CDR1 is LGHDT and CDR2 is YNNKEL (reference sequence). The V segment lost 2 bases and the J segment 5 bases; nucleotides outside the gene matches: 5. This CDR3 is 14 amino acids long. The CDR3 loop is CASSQTTGRTEAFF. CDR3 nucleotides: TGTGCCAGCAGCCAAACGACAGGGCGGACTGAAGCTTTCTTT.

This chain links TRBV24-1 with TRBJ1-4; possible D gene TRBD1, 6 bases. The CDR3 extends over 15 amino acids. V lost 3 bases to trimming and J lost 3 bases, with 10 bases between them. Germline V gives CDR1 KGHDR, CDR2 SFDVKD. Here the CDR3 DNA reads TGTGCCACCAGTGATCCGACAGGAGCTAATGAAAAACTGTTTTTT. Its protein is CATSDPTGANEKLFF.

This clonotype was found a few times. V and J are TRBV29-1 and TRBJ2-1, with 8 bases matching TRBD2. Germline loops: CDR1 SQVTM, CDR2 ANQGSEA. The CDR3 covers 14 residues. After removal of 3 bases from V and 7 bases from J, the junction contained 8 bases not matched to a gene. CDR3 amino acids: CSVDGGGAGNEQFF. The CDR3 DNA follows: TGCAGCGTTGACGGGGGGGGCGCCGGGAATGAGCAGTTCTTC.

The J gene is TRBJ1-5, the V gene TRBV5-1; D not resolved. This CDR3 comprises 13 residues. V gave up 1 base and J gave up 7 bases, with 9 bases separating them. Germline CDR1 and CDR2: SGHRS and YFSETQ. The CDR3, as DNA: TGCGCCAGCAGCTTGCTAGGAGGGCAGCCCCAGCATTTT. The encoded protein is CASSLLGGQPQHF.

The gene calls are TRBV7-8 and TRBJ2-2, with 7 bases aligning to TRBD2. This CDR3 is 15 amino acids long. The ends lost 1 base at V and 4 bases at J; junction bases unmatched: 3. Per germline, CDR1 SGHVS and CDR2 FQNEAQ. CDR3 DNA: TGTGCCAGCAGCTTAGTACTAGCGTTCACCGGGGAGCTGTTTTTT. Residues: CASSLVLAFTGELFF.

The chain couples TRBV5-4 to TRBJ2-4, with a tentative D call TRBD2 (5 bases). The ends were cut back, 4 bases at V and 0 bases at J, with 11 bases in the middle. Germline CDR1 and CDR2: SGHNT and YYREEE (reference sequence). The CDR3 consists of 15 residues. The CDR3 reads CASSTGSLAKNIQYF. The CDR3 DNA follows: TGTGCCAGCAGCACGGGGAGCCTAGCCAAAAACATTCAGTACTTC.

This clonotype was counted a few times. This rearrangement joins TRBV7-2 to TRBJ1-6; D is unresolved. The CDR3 is 15 residues long. The germline gives CDR1 SGHTA, CDR2 FQGNSA. Trimming took 4 bases from V and 0 from J, leaving 7 bases between them. This CDR3 is CASSSQSSYNSPLHF. CDR3 sequence (DNA): TGTGCCAGCAGCTCACAGAGCTCCTATAATTCACCCCTCCACTTT.

This clonotype was seen a single time. The chain recombines TRBV5-1 with TRBJ2-7; TRBD2 aligns across 12 bases. This CDR3 has 14 amino acids. J lost 5 bases, V lost 4 bases, and 4 bases had no gene match. Germline lookup yields CDR1 SGHRS and CDR2 YFSETQ. CDR3 amino acids: CASSVTSGSNEQYV. DNA of the CDR3: TGCGCCAGCAGCGTGACTAGCGGGAGCAACGAGCAGTACGTC.

The chain carries TRBV12-3 or TRBV12-4 and TRBJ2-5; TRBD2 matches at 8 bases. The CDR3 covers 15 residues. The junction had 9 bases not matched to a gene; V was cut back by 4 bases and J by 5 bases. The CDR3 DNA is TGTGCCAGCAGTTCGTCGGGAGGGCCGTGGGAGACCCAGTACTTC. Protein product: CASSSSGGPWETQYF.